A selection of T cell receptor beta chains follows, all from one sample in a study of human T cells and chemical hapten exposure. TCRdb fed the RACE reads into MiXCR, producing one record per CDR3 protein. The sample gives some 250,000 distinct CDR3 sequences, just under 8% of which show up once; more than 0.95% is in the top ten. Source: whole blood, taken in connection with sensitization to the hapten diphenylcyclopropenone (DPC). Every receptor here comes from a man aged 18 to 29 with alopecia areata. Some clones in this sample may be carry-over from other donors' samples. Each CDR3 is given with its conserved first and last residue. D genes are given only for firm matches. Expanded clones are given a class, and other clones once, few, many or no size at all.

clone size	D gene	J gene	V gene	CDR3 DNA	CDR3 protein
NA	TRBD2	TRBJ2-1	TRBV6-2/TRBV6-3	TGTGCCAGCAGTTATCAGCGGGGCGCCCCCTACAATGAGCAGTTCTTC	CASSYQRGAPYNEQFF
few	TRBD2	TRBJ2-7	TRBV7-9	TGTGCCAGCAGCTCGTGGAAACTAGCGGGGTCCTACGAGCAGTACTTC	CASSSWKLAGSYEQYF
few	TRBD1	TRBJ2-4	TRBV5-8	TGTGCCAGCAGCCTCCGGACAGGAGAAAACATTCAGTACTTC	CASSLRTGENIQYF
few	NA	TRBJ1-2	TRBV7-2	TGTGCCAGCAGCCGGGCCCTTGCGGGGGCAAATGGCTACACCTTC	CASSRALAGANGYTF
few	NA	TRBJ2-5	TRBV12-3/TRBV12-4	TGTGCCAGCAGTTACAGTGTGTGGCAAGAGACCCAGTACTTC	CASSYSVWQETQYF
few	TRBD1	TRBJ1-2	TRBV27	TGTGCCAGCAAGGGACAGGGGGCGAAGTATGGCTACACCTTC	CASKGQGAKYGYTF
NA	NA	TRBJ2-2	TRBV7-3	TGTGCCAGCAGCTCAGGACAGAACACCGGGGAGCTGTTTTTT	CASSSGQNTGELFF
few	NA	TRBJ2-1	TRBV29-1	TGCAGCGCTTCGACCTATTTGATCTCCAATGAGCAGTTCTTC	CSASTYLISNEQFF
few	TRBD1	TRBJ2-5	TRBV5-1	TGCGCCAGCAGCTCTGGGACAGTTGATCTGGGGACCCAGTACTTC	CASSSGTVDLGTQYF
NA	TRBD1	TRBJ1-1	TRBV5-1	TGCGCCAGCAGCTTGTCTGGAGGGGGCAACACTGAAGCTTTCTTT	CASSLSGGGNTEAFF
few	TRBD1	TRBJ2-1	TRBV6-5	TGTGCCAGCAGTTCTCGGGGACAGGGGAGGGATGAGCAGTTCTTC	CASSSRGQGRDEQFF
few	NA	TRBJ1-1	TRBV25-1	TGTGCCAGCAGTGAATACGATGTTGAAGCTTTCTTT	CASSEYDVEAFF
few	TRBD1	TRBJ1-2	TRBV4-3	TGCGCCAGCAGCCTGTTGGGACAGACTAACTATGGCTACACCTTC	CASSLLGQTNYGYTF
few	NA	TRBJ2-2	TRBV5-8	TGTGCCAGCAGCTTGCTTCAGGGGGGGACCGGGGAGCTGTTTTTT	CASSLLQGGTGELFF
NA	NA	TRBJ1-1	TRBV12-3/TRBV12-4	TGTGCCAGCAGTTTAGCGCGAGGGAACCAAGCTTTCTTT	CASSLARGNQAFF
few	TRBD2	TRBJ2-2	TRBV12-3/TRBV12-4	TGTGCCAGCAGTTTAGCCCTAGCGGGGTACACCGGGGAGCTGTTTTTT	CASSLALAGYTGELFF
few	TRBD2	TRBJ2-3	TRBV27	TGTGCCAGCAGTTTATCGGTAGCGGGGGGGCCCACAGATACGCAGTATTTT	CASSLSVAGGPTDTQYF
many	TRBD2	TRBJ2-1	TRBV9	TGTGCCAGCAGCACACAAAGCGGGGGTGTCGCCTACAATGAGCAGTTCTTC	CASSTQSGGVAYNEQFF
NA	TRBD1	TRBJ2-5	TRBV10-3	TGTGCCATCAGACCTCGTTTGACAGGGCTAGAGACCCAGTACTTC	CAIRPRLTGLETQYF
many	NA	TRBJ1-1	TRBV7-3	TGTGCCAGCAGGCGAACAGTGAACACTGAAGCTTTCTTT	CASRRTVNTEAFF
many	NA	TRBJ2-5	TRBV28	TGTGCCAGCAGTTTACCCACGGCCGGGGGAGAGACCCAGTACTTC	CASSLPTAGGETQYF
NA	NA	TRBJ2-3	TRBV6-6	TGTGCCAGCAGTTACGGACGGGGCTCGAATGGGGCAGATACGCAGTATTTT	CASSYGRGSNGADTQYF
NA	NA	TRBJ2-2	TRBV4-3	TGCGCCAGCAGCCAAGAGCCGGCTTATTTT	CASSQEPAYF
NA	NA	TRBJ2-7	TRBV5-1	TGCGCCAGCAAATCGACGACCGGAGGCGAGCAGTACTTC	CASKSTTGGEQYF
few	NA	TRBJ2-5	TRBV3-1	TGTGCCTCAACCCCCGGGGCTGGAACCCAGTACTTC	CASTPGAGTQYF
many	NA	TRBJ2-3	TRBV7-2	TGTGCCAGCAGCTTAGGAGTAGAAGATACGCAGTATTTT	CASSLGVEDTQYF
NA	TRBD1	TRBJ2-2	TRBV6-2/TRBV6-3	TGTGCCAGCAGACCCGACAGGGATCCGGCCGGGGAGCTGTTTTTT	CASRPDRDPAGELFF